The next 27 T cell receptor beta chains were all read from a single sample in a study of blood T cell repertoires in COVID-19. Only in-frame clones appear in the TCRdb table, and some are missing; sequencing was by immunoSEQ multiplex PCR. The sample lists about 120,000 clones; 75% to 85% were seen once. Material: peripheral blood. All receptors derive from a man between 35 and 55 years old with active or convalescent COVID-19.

CDR3 region: CASSSGHGRGDIQYF. CDR3 DNA sequence: TGCGCCAGCAGCTCGGGACACGGCCGGGGGGATATTCAGTACTTC. The V gene is TRBV5-1, the J gene TRBJ2-4; D is perhaps TRBD2 (7 bases). The CDR3 extends over 15 amino acids. Germline V gene lookup returns CDR1 SGHRS and CDR2 YFSETQ. Trimming stripped 3 bases from V and 10 bases from J, with 20 bases between.

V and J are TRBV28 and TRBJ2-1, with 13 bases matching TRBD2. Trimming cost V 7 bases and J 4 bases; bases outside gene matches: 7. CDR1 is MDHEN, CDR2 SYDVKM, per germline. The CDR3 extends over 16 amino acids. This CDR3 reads CASTRLAGGKYNEQFF. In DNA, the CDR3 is TGTGCCAGCACCCGACTAGCGGGAGGCAAGTACAATGAGCAGTTCTTC.

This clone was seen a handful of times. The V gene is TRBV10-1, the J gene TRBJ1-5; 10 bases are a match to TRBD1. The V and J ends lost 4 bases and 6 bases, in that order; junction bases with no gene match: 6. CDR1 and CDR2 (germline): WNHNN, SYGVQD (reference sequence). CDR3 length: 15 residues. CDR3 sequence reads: CASSVKGDRGQPQHF. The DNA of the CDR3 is TGCGCCAGCAGTGTGAAGGGGGACAGGGGTCAGCCCCAGCATTTT.

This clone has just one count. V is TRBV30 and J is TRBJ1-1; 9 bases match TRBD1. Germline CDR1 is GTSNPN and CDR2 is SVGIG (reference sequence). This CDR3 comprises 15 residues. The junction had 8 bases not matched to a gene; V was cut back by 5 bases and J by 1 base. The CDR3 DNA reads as TGTGCCTGGGGTCTACCGGACAGGGGGAACACTGAAGCTTTCTTT. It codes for CAWGLPDRGNTEAFF.

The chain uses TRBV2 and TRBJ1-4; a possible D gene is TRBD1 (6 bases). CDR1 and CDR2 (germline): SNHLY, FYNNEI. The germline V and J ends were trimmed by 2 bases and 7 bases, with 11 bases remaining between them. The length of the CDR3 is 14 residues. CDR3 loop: CASSELGAIEKLFF. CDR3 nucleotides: TGTGCCAGCAGTGAATTGGGGGCGATTGAAAAACTGTTTTTT.

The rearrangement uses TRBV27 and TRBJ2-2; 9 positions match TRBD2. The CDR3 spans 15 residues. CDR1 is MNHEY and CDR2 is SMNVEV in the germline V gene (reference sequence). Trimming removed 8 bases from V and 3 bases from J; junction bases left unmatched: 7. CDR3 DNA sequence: TGTGCCAGCCGTCGTAGCGGGAGAGACACCGGGGAGCTGTTTTTT. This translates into CASRRSGRDTGELFF.

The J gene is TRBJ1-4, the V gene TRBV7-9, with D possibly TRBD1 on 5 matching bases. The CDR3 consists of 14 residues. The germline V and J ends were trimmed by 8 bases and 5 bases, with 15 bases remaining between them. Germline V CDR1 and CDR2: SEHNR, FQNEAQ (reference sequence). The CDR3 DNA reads TGTGCCAGCGGGCCGGACAACCCCAATGAAAAACTGTTTTTT. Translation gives CASGPDNPNEKLFF.

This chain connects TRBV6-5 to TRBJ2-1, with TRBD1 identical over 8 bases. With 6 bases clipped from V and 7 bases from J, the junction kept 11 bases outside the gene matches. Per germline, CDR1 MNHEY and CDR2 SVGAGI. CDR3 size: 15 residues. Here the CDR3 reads CASRTGTGLRNEQFF. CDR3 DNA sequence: TGTGCCAGCAGGACAGGGACAGGCTTGAGGAATGAGCAGTTCTTC.

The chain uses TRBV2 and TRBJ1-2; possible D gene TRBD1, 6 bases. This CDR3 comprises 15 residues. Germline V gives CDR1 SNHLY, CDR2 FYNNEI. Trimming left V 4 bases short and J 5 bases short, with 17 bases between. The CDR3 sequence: CASSGAGEEEYGYTF. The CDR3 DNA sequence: TGTGCCAGCAGTGGGGCAGGGGAAGAGGAATATGGCTACACCTTC.

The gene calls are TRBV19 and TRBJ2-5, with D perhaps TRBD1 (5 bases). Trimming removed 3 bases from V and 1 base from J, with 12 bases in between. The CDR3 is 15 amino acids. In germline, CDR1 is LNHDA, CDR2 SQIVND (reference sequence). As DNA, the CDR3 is TGTGCCAGTAGTATTTCGTCGACAGTCCAAGAGACCCAGTACTTC. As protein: CASSISSTVQETQYF.

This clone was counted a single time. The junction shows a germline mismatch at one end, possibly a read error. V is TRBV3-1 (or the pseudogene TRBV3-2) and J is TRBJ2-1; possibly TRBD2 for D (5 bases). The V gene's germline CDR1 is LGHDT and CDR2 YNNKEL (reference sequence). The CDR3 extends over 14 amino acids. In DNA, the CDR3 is TGTGCCAGCAGCTTGCCGGAGCGGCTCAATGGGCAGTTCTTC. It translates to CASSLPERLNGQFF.

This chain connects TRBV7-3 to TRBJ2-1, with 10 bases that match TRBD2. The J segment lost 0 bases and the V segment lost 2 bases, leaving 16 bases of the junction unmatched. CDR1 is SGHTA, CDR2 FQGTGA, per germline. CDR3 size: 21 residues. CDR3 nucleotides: TGTGCCAGCAGCTTAGCTCCGTGGCCATCTAGCGGGGGCAGCTCCTACAATGAGCAGTTCTTC. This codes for CASSLAPWPSSGGSSYNEQFF.

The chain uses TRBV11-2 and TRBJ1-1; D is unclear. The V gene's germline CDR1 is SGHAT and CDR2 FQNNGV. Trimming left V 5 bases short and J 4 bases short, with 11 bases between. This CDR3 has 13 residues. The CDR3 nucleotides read TGTGCCAGCAGCCCCGGGGAGTTCACTGAAGCTTTCTTT. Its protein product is CASSPGEFTEAFF.

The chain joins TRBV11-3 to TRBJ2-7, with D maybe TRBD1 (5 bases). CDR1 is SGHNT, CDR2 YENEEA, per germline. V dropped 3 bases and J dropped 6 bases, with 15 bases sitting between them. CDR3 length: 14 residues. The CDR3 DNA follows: TGTGCCAGCAGCTTCCCAGGGTCCCCCTCCGAGCAGTACTTC. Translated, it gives CASSFPGSPSEQYF.

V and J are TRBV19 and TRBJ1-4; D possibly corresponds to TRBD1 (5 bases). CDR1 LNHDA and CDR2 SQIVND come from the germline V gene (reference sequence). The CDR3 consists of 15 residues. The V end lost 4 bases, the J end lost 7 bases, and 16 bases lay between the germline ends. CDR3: CASSSLGGEGEKLFF. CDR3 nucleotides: TGTGCCAGTAGTAGCCTTGGAGGGGAGGGTGAAAAACTGTTTTTT.

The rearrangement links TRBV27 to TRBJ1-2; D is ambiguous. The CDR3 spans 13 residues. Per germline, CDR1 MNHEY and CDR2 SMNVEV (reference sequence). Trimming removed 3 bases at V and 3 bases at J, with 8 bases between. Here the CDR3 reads CASSFGSYYGYTF. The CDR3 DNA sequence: TGTGCCAGCAGTTTCGGGTCCTACTATGGCTACACCTTC.

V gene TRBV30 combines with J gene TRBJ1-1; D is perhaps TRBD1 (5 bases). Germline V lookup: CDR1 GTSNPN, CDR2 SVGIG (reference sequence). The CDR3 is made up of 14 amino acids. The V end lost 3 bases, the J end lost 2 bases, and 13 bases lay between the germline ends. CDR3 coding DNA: TGTGCCTGGAGCGTCGGCCAGGGAAACACTGAAGCTTTCTTT. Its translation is CAWSVGQGNTEAFF.

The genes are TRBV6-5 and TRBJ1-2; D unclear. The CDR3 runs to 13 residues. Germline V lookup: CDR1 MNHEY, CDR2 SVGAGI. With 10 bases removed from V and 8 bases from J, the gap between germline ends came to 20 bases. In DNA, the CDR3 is TGTGCCACCAGGAGGGCCAACTTAGGCGGCTACACCTTC. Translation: CATRRANLGGYTF.

CDR3 sequence reads: CASSLDSFSGNTIYF. Here the CDR3 DNA reads TGCGCCAGCAGCTTGGACTCCTTCTCTGGAAACACCATATATTTT. The chain has TRBV5-1 and TRBJ1-3, with unresolved D. The CDR3 is made up of 15 amino acids. V lost 0 bases to trimming and J lost 0 bases, with 7 bases between them. Germline V gene lookup returns CDR1 SGHRS and CDR2 YFSETQ.

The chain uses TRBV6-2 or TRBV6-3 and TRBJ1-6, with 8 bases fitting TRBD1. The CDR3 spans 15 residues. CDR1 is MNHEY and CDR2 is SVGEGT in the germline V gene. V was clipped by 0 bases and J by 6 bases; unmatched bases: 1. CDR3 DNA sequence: TGTGCCAGCAGTTACTCTGGACAGGGTAATTCACCCCTCCACTTT. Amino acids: CASSYSGQGNSPLHF.

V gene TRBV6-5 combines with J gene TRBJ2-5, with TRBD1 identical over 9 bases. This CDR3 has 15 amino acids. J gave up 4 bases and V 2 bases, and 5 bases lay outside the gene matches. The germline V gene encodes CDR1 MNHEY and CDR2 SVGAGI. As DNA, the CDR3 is TGTGCCAGCAGTTACCCCCTGGACAGGGGAGAGACCCAGTACTTC. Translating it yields CASSYPLDRGETQYF.

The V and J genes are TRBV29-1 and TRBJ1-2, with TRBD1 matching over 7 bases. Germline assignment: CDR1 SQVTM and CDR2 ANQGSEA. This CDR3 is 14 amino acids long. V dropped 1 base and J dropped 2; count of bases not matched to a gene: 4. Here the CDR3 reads CSVEVDRVNYGYTF. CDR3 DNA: TGCAGCGTTGAAGTCGACAGGGTGAACTATGGCTACACCTTC.

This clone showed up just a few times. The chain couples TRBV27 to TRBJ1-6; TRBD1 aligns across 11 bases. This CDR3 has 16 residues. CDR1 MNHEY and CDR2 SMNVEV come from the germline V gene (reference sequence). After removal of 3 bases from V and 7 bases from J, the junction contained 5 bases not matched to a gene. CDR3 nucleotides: TGTGCCAGCAGTTTTGCGGACAGGGGGCTCAATTCACCCCTCCACTTT. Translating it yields CASSFADRGLNSPLHF.

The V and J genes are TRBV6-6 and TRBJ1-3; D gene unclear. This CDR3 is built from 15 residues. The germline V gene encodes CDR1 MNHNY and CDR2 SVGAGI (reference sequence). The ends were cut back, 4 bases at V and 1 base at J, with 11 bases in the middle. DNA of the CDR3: TGTGCCAGCAGTTTACGAGGAGGGTCTGGAAACACCATATATTTT. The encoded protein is CASSLRGGSGNTIYF.

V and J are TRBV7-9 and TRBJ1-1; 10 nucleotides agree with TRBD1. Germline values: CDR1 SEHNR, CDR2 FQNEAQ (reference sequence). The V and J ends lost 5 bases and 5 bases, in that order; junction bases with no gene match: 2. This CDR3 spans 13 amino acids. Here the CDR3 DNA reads TGTGCCAGCAGCCCGGGACAGGGGACTGAAGCTTTCTTT. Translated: CASSPGQGTEAFF.

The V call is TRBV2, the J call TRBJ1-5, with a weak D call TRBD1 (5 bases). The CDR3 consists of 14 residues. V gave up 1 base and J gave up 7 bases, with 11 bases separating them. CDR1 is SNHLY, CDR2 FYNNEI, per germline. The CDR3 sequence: CASSEGWRGQPQHF. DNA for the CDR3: TGTGCCAGCAGTGAAGGGTGGAGGGGCCAGCCCCAGCATTTT. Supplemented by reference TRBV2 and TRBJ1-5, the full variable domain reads EPEVTQTPSHQVTQMGQEVILRCVPISNHLYFYWYRQILGQKVEFLVSFYNNEISEKSEIFDDQFSVERPDGSNFTLKIRSTKLEDSAMYFCASSEGWRGQPQHFGDGTRLSIL.

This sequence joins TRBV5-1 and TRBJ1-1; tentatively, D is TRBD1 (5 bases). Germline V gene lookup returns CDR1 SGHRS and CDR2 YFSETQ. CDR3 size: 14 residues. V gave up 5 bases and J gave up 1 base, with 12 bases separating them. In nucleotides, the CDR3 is TGCGCCAGCAGGCTCCTCACAGGGAACACTGAAGCTTTCTTT. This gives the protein CASRLLTGNTEAFF.